The entry that follows covers one T cell receptor beta chain sequence. V was pared by 5 bases and J by 4 bases, with 6 bases of the junction left unmatched. This CDR3 comprises 16 residues. From germline, CDR1 is PRHDT and CDR2 FYEKMQ (reference sequence). TCR beta was sequenced from blood CD8+ and CD4+ T cells. The multiple sclerosis control group consisted of treatment-naive patients whose relapsing-remitting disease, which was either stable or active, fulfilled revised McDonald criteria. Negative isolation yielded CD8+ and CD4+ T cells; FACS enriched TEMRA cells. The sample belongs to a study of CD8 T cells in Susac syndrome. RNA amounts of roughly 0.45 to 1 ug underwent reverse transcription with random hexamers. The authors amplified TCR beta CDR3 across 54 Vbeta and 13 Jbeta using immunoSEQ multiplex PCR. TCRdb re-derived calls from the immunoSEQ multiplex PCR reads in MiXCR, one entry per CDR3 protein. The sample lists roughly 120,000 distinct CDR3 sequences, 85% to 95% occurring once.

Sequenced input: CD4+ T cells from PBMCs. The clonotype originates from a human donor with multiple sclerosis. This chain links TRBV13 with TRBJ2-6, with TRBD1 matching 9 bases. The CDR3 nucleotides are TGTGCCAGCAGCAGAAACAGGGGGCTGGGGGCCAACGTCCTGACTTTC. Amino acids: CASSRNRGLGANVLTF.